These 17 T cell receptor beta chains were all obtained from the same sample, sequenced in a study of T cells after yellow fever vaccination (dated by TCRdb to between 2018 and 2021). Receptor libraries were prepared by 5' RACE. Data came from an Illumina HiSeq 2500. The public reads were reanalyzed by TCRdb: fastp trimming at Q25, MiXCR alignment, in-frame beta chains only. Each entry is one CDR3 protein sequence, shown with its most common DNA and genes. The sample table lists roughly 260,000 distinct CDR3 sequences, 10% to 15% of them with a count of one. Clones ranked in the top ten supply roughly 0.5% of the sample. This specimen's treatment or condition label, interpreted: live attenuated yellow fever vaccine strain. Sequences were derived from CD4+ T cells sorted from PBMCs, sampled 45 days after the yellow fever booster vaccination. Source of these receptors: a man aged 25-40 years who received the YFV17D yellow fever vaccine.

The rearrangement links TRBV11-2 to TRBJ2-6; a weak D match, TRBD1 (6 bases). V lost 5 bases and J 3 bases, leaving 17 bases between the germline ends. CDR3 size: 17 residues. The V gene's germline CDR1 is SGHAT and CDR2 FQNNGV. CDR3 loop: CASSPPGTPHGANVLTF. CDR3 bases: TGTGCCAGCAGCCCCCCTGGGACACCACATGGGGCCAACGTCCTGACTTTC.

This clonotype has more than one count but fewer than ten. The genes are TRBV14 and TRBJ2-5; D is possibly TRBD1 or TRBD2 (5 bases each). The V end lost 4 bases, the J end lost 4 bases, and 19 bases lay between the germline ends. This CDR3 spans 16 amino acids. CDR1 is SGHDN, CDR2 FVKESK, per germline. The CDR3 reads CASSLLPGRRGETQYF. The CDR3 DNA follows: TGTGCCAGCAGCCTCCTACCGGGACGACGAGGAGAGACCCAGTACTTC.

The chain has TRBV11-2 and TRBJ2-6; the match to TRBD2 covers 8 bases. Germline CDR1 and CDR2: SGHAT and FQNNGV. Losses at the gene ends were 4 bases for V and 0 bases for J; bases not matched to a gene: 11. There are 19 residues in the CDR3. DNA of the CDR3: TGTGCCAGCAGCTCCAACCGGGGTAGCGGGAACTCTGGGGCCAACGTCCTGACTTTC. It specifies CASSSNRGSGNSGANVLTF.

This sequence joins TRBV20-1 and TRBJ2-2; 9 bases fit TRBD2. The germline V gene has CDR1 DFQATT and CDR2 SNEGSKA (reference sequence). V lost 1 base and J lost 7; bases outside the gene matches: 13. The CDR3 contains 17 residues. In DNA, the CDR3 is TGCAGTGCTAGAGGAAATAGCGGGAGCCACTCGGGCGGGGAGCTGTTTTTT. This translates into CSARGNSGSHSGGELFF.

This clonotype has only a few counts. The chain uses TRBV3-1 and TRBJ2-1, with 13 positions matching TRBD2. The CDR3 has 19 amino acids. Germline CDR1 is LGHDT and CDR2 is YNNKEL (reference sequence). Losses at the gene ends were 0 bases for V and 3 bases for J; bases not matched to a gene: 8. The CDR3 region has the DNA TGTGCCAGCAGCCAAGATTTGGGGACTAGCGGGAATGACTACAATGAGCAGTTCTTC. Residues: CASSQDLGTSGNDYNEQFF.

The chain joins TRBV5-6 to TRBJ2-3; possibly TRBD2 for D (6 bases). This CDR3 is 17 amino acids long. CDR1 and CDR2 from the germline V gene are SGHDT and YYEEEE. Trimming cost V 4 bases and J 3 bases, with 21 bases left between them. This chain's CDR3 is CASSLVVGSGTTDTQYF. CDR3 DNA: TGTGCCAGCAGCCTAGTGGTCGGGAGCGGAACTACAGATACGCAGTATTTT.

In this sample, this clonotype turned up many times. This rearrangement joins TRBV20-1 to TRBJ2-1, with 11 bases that match TRBD2. CDR1 and CDR2 from the germline V gene are DFQATT and SNEGSKA (reference sequence). The CDR3 has 15 amino acids. V was clipped by 6 bases and J by 8 bases; unmatched bases: 12. CDR3 bases: TGCAGTGCGGATCCAGGTAGCGGGAGGGCTGATGAGCAGTTCTTC. Translated: CSADPGSGRADEQFF.

This clonotype was picked up a small number of times. The V gene is TRBV20-1, the J gene TRBJ2-7; tentative D call: TRBD2 (6 bases). The V end lost 4 bases, the J end lost 2 bases, and 12 bases lay between the germline ends. The CDR3 sequence is 13 residues long. Germline V CDR1 and CDR2: DFQATT, SNEGSKA (reference sequence). The CDR3 loop is CSAMEGPAYEQYF. CDR3 in DNA: TGCAGTGCTATGGAGGGGCCGGCCTACGAGCAGTACTTC.

The gene calls are TRBV20-1 and TRBJ2-1; D remains ambiguous. Per the germline V gene, CDR1 is DFQATT and CDR2 is SNEGSKA (reference sequence). Deletions cut 6 bases from V and 3 bases from J, with 9 bases between. This CDR3 has 12 residues. The DNA for the CDR3 is TGCAGTGCACTTGGCGTCTACAATGAGCAGTTCTTC. Translation: CSALGVYNEQFF.

This clonotype was found a few times. This sequence joins TRBV25-1 and TRBJ2-2, with 9 bases fitting TRBD1. This CDR3 has 16 amino acids. CDR1 and CDR2 from the germline V gene are MGHDK and SYGVNS. The junction had 11 bases not matched to a gene; V was cut back by 6 bases and J by 6 bases. The CDR3: CASRASGTGRAGELFF. The CDR3, as DNA: TGTGCCAGCAGAGCATCGGGGACAGGGAGGGCCGGGGAGCTGTTTTTT.

This chain uses TRBV2 with TRBJ2-7, with D perhaps TRBD1 or TRBD2 (5 bases each). Germline values: CDR1 SNHLY, CDR2 FYNNEI. The CDR3 spans 13 residues. Trimming took off 8 bases at V and 6 bases at J, with 17 bases between the two ends. CDR3 DNA: TGTGCCAGCTCCCGGGACGGAGGAAGCGAGCAGTACTTC. Translation: CASSRDGGSEQYF.

This chain joins TRBV5-1 and TRBJ2-1; D gene ambiguous. The germline V and J ends were trimmed by 0 bases and 2 bases, with 9 bases remaining between them. CDR1 SGHRS and CDR2 YFSETQ come from the germline V gene. The CDR3 runs to 15 residues. The CDR3 spells CASSLGAVPYNEQFF. DNA of the CDR3: TGCGCCAGCAGCTTGGGCGCCGTACCCTACAATGAGCAGTTCTTC.

Ten or more counts support this clonotype. This chain links TRBV7-2 with TRBJ2-7; maybe TRBD1 (6 bases). Germline CDR1 and CDR2: SGHTA and FQGNSA. This CDR3 is 14 amino acids long. The V and J ends lost 0 bases and 4 bases respectively, with 10 bases between them. CDR3 DNA sequence: TGTGCCAGCAGCTTAGCTGCAGGGGAGTACGAGCAGTACTTC. It encodes CASSLAAGEYEQYF.

This clonotype was observed a few times. V usage is TRBV4-2 and J usage is TRBJ2-1; D assignment may be TRBD1 or TRBD2 (6 bases each). Per germline, CDR1 LGHNA and CDR2 YNFKEQ. V lost 0 bases to trimming and J lost 10 bases, with 13 bases between them. The CDR3 spans 14 residues. The CDR3 is CASSQDPGAGEQFF. The DNA for the CDR3 is TGTGCCAGCAGCCAAGATCCGGGGGCGGGGGAGCAGTTCTTC.

This clonotype was found a few times. The chain employs TRBV20-1 and TRBJ2-7; D is possibly TRBD2 (6 bases). V was shortened by 6 bases and J by 4 bases, with 10 bases between the two germline ends. CDR3 length equals 11 residues. CDR1 is DFQATT, CDR2 SNEGSKA, per germline (reference sequence). This CDR3 is CSATSKYEQYF. The CDR3 coding sequence is TGCAGTGCAACTAGCAAATACGAGCAGTACTTC.

This clonotype has just a few counts. The genes are TRBV20-1 and TRBJ2-3, with 7 bases identical to TRBD2. This CDR3 comprises 16 residues. Trimming removed 4 bases from V and 2 bases from J; junction bases left unmatched: 12. Germline-derived CDR1 and CDR2 are DFQATT and SNEGSKA (reference sequence). CDR3 in amino acids: CSANIIPSGPTDTQYF. The CDR3 nucleotides read TGCAGTGCTAATATCATCCCTAGCGGACCCACAGATACGCAGTATTTT.

This sequence joins TRBV20-1 and TRBJ2-7; D perhaps matches TRBD2 (6 bases). Per germline, CDR1 DFQATT and CDR2 SNEGSKA (reference sequence). The CDR3 length is 15 residues. V lost 3 bases and J lost 3, with 18 bases in between. The CDR3 is CSARIPGTAFYEQYF. Here the CDR3 DNA reads TGCAGTGCTAGGATTCCCGGGACTGCATTCTACGAGCAGTACTTC.